Listed below are T cell receptor beta chains from one sample, sequenced in a study of naive and memory T cell subsets. TCRdb reanalysed the UMI-ligation and nested PCR reads using MiXCR and keeps one entry per CDR3 protein. Altogether 130,000 to 150,000 distinct CDR3 sequences are present, 22% being singletons, with the ten largest covering over 0.09%. The source material was naive CD4+ T cells from blood. The receptors stem from a human donor in good health. Each CDR3 is given with its conserved first and last residue. The D gene is left open where the match is weak. Expanded clones get a size class; other rows say once, few or many, or leave the size out.

j_call: TRBJ2-1
clone_size: -
d_call: TRBD2
cdr3_length: 17
v_call: TRBV7-2
cdr3_nt: TGTGCCAGCAGCTTATCAGGGCGGGAGAACAGAAGGAATGAGCAGTTCTTC
cdr3_aa: CASSLSGRENRRNEQFF

j_call: TRBJ2-3
clone_size: many
d_call: -
cdr3_length: 13
v_call: TRBV4-3
cdr3_nt: TGCGCCAGCAGCCTACAGACCACAGATACGCAGTATTTT
cdr3_aa: CASSLQTTDTQYF

j_call: TRBJ2-3
clone_size: -
d_call: TRBD2
cdr3_length: 14
v_call: TRBV28
cdr3_nt: TGTGCCAGCAGGTGGACTAGAAGCACAGATACGCAGTATTTT
cdr3_aa: CASRWTRSTDTQYF

j_call: TRBJ2-1
clone_size: few
d_call: TRBD1
cdr3_length: 14
v_call: TRBV7-6
cdr3_nt: TGTGCCAGCCCGTCGGACAGGGACGGGCATGAGCAGTTCTTC
cdr3_aa: CASPSDRDGHEQFF

j_call: TRBJ2-5
clone_size: -
d_call: TRBD2
cdr3_length: 17
v_call: TRBV24-1
cdr3_nt: TGTGCCACCCCCATCGGTAGCGGGGGAGCGGTGCAGGAGACCCAGTACTTC
cdr3_aa: CATPIGSGGAVQETQYF

j_call: TRBJ1-6
clone_size: -
d_call: TRBD1
cdr3_length: 16
v_call: TRBV7-9
cdr3_nt: TGTGCCAGCAGCTCGTCCCTGGACAGGGATAATTCACCCCTCCACTTT
cdr3_aa: CASSSSLDRDNSPLHF

j_call: TRBJ1-5
clone_size: -
d_call: TRBD1
cdr3_length: 15
v_call: TRBV20-1
cdr3_nt: TGCAGTGCTAGGTGGACAGGAGGTAGCAATCAGCCCCAGCATTTT
cdr3_aa: CSARWTGGSNQPQHF

j_call: TRBJ2-1
clone_size: -
d_call: TRBD2
cdr3_length: 15
v_call: TRBV20-1
cdr3_nt: TGCAGCTGCTGGGCGACTAGCGGGAGGCCAAGGGAGCAGTTCTTC
cdr3_aa: CSCWATSGRPREQFF

j_call: TRBJ2-1
clone_size: few
d_call: TRBD2
cdr3_length: 16
v_call: TRBV28
cdr3_nt: TGTGCCAGCAGTTTAAGGGGAGGGAGCTCCTACAATGAGCAGTTCTTC
cdr3_aa: CASSLRGGSSYNEQFF

j_call: TRBJ2-7
clone_size: once
d_call: TRBD2
cdr3_length: 14
v_call: TRBV25-1
cdr3_nt: TGTGCCAGCAGTGACGCGGGACTATTCTACGAGCAGTACTTC
cdr3_aa: CASSDAGLFYEQYF

j_call: TRBJ2-7
clone_size: -
d_call: TRBD1
cdr3_length: 14
v_call: TRBV5-1
cdr3_nt: TGCGCCAGCAGCCGGGACAGCTCCTCTACGGAGCAGTACTTC
cdr3_aa: CASSRDSSSTEQYF

j_call: TRBJ1-1
clone_size: many
d_call: TRBD1
cdr3_length: 14
v_call: TRBV6-5
cdr3_nt: TGTGCCAGCAGCCGAACAGGGGGGAGAACTGAAGCTTTCTTT
cdr3_aa: CASSRTGGRTEAFF

j_call: TRBJ1-2
clone_size: few
d_call: -
cdr3_length: 13
v_call: TRBV12-3/TRBV12-4
cdr3_nt: TGTGCCAGCGCCGAACAGGGCAACTATGGCTACACCTTC
cdr3_aa: CASAEQGNYGYTF

j_call: TRBJ2-7
clone_size: few
d_call: TRBD1
cdr3_length: 15
v_call: TRBV28
cdr3_nt: TGTGCCAGCAGCCGCCTCGGACAGGGTCCCTACGAGCAGTACTTC
cdr3_aa: CASSRLGQGPYEQYF

j_call: TRBJ1-4
clone_size: -
d_call: -
cdr3_length: 14
v_call: TRBV20-1
cdr3_nt: TGCAGTGCTAGAGTCCGAGGAACCGATGGAAAACTGTTTTTT
cdr3_aa: CSARVRGTDGKLFF

j_call: TRBJ1-1
clone_size: -
d_call: TRBD1
cdr3_length: 14
v_call: TRBV20-1
cdr3_nt: TGCAGTGCTAGGGCCGGGACAGGGTGGACTGAAGCTTTCTTT
cdr3_aa: CSARAGTGWTEAFF

j_call: TRBJ2-3
clone_size: few
d_call: -
cdr3_length: 14
v_call: TRBV20-1
cdr3_nt: TGCAGTGCTAGAGACACCTGGGGGACAGATACGCAGTATTTT
cdr3_aa: CSARDTWGTDTQYF

j_call: TRBJ2-1
clone_size: few
d_call: -
cdr3_length: 15
v_call: TRBV9
cdr3_nt: TGTGCCAGCAGCCGGGGGGCGAGCTCCTACAATGAGCAGTTCTTC
cdr3_aa: CASSRGASSYNEQFF

j_call: TRBJ2-2
clone_size: -
d_call: TRBD2
cdr3_length: 18
v_call: TRBV3-1
cdr3_nt: TGTGCCAGCAGCCAAGATAAGGGACTAGCGGGAGGGACCGGGGAGCTGTTTTTT
cdr3_aa: CASSQDKGLAGGTGELFF

j_call: TRBJ2-2
clone_size: many
d_call: TRBD2
cdr3_length: 20
v_call: TRBV28
cdr3_nt: TGTGCCAGCAGTTTGTTCGGACTAGCGGGCCTCCGAGCGAACACCGGGGAGCTGTTTTTT
cdr3_aa: CASSLFGLAGLRANTGELFF

j_call: TRBJ2-3
clone_size: -
d_call: TRBD1
cdr3_length: 15
v_call: TRBV7-2
cdr3_nt: TGTGCCAGCAGCTGGAGCCAGGGGGCGGCAGATACGCAGTATTTT
cdr3_aa: CASSWSQGAADTQYF

j_call: TRBJ2-1
clone_size: -
d_call: TRBD2
cdr3_length: 16
v_call: TRBV5-1
cdr3_nt: TGCGCCAGCACCTACACCGCGACTAGCCGGGCCAATGAGCAGTTCTTC
cdr3_aa: CASTYTATSRANEQFF

j_call: TRBJ2-1
clone_size: few
d_call: -
cdr3_length: 14
v_call: TRBV7-2
cdr3_nt: TGTGCCAGCAGCCCGGGTGCAGGGACCAATGAGCAGTTCTTC
cdr3_aa: CASSPGAGTNEQFF

j_call: TRBJ1-6
clone_size: -
d_call: -
cdr3_length: 17
v_call: TRBV20-1
cdr3_nt: TGCAGTGCCGCCCGGCGACAGGAGCCTGCTTTTTACTCACCCCTCCACTTT
cdr3_aa: CSAARRQEPAFYSPLHF

j_call: TRBJ1-1
clone_size: few
d_call: -
cdr3_length: 14
v_call: TRBV3-1
cdr3_nt: TGTGCCAGCAGCCAATGGGCTATGAACACTGAAGCTTTCTTT
cdr3_aa: CASSQWAMNTEAFF

j_call: TRBJ2-7
clone_size: many
d_call: -
cdr3_length: 12
v_call: TRBV29-1
cdr3_nt: TGCAGCGTGAGGGGGGGCAACTACGAGCAGTACTTC
cdr3_aa: CSVRGGNYEQYF

j_call: TRBJ1-2
clone_size: -
d_call: -
cdr3_length: 13
v_call: TRBV7-2
cdr3_nt: TGTGCCAGCAGCTTGACTGGGGGCTATGGCTACACCTTC
cdr3_aa: CASSLTGGYGYTF

j_call: TRBJ2-6
clone_size: -
d_call: -
cdr3_length: 22
v_call: TRBV6-1
cdr3_nt: TGTGCCAGCAGTGAATCCGTACATCCAACCGGGACGGATTACTCTGGGGCCAACGTCCTGACTTTC
cdr3_aa: CASSESVHPTGTDYSGANVLTF

j_call: TRBJ2-7
clone_size: -
d_call: -
cdr3_length: 13
v_call: TRBV6-5
cdr3_nt: TGTGCCAGCATGGGGAACGGGGAATACGAGCAGTACTTC
cdr3_aa: CASMGNGEYEQYF

j_call: TRBJ2-1
clone_size: few
d_call: TRBD1
cdr3_length: 15
v_call: TRBV20-1
cdr3_nt: TGCAGTGCTAGGGGTGCGGGGACAGGGTATTTTGAGCAGTTCTTC
cdr3_aa: CSARGAGTGYFEQFF

j_call: TRBJ1-2
clone_size: -
d_call: -
cdr3_length: 13
v_call: TRBV7-9
cdr3_nt: TGTGCCAGCAGCCTACAAGAAACCGATGGCTACACCTTC
cdr3_aa: CASSLQETDGYTF

j_call: TRBJ2-3
clone_size: once
d_call: -
cdr3_length: 13
v_call: TRBV28
cdr3_nt: TGTGCCAGCAGCCCCGCGGCATGGGGTACGCAGTATTTT
cdr3_aa: CASSPAAWGTQYF

j_call: TRBJ2-1
clone_size: many
d_call: TRBD2
cdr3_length: 16
v_call: TRBV7-2
cdr3_nt: TGTGCCAGCAGCTTAGCGGGGACTAGCGGAGACAATGAGCAGTTCTTC
cdr3_aa: CASSLAGTSGDNEQFF

j_call: TRBJ1-4
clone_size: -
d_call: TRBD1
cdr3_length: 17
v_call: TRBV28
cdr3_nt: TGTGCCAGCAGTCTCATACAGGGGTTGGCAACTAATGAAAAACTGTTTTTT
cdr3_aa: CASSLIQGLATNEKLFF

j_call: TRBJ2-3
clone_size: few
d_call: TRBD1
cdr3_length: 14
v_call: TRBV20-1
cdr3_nt: TGCAGTGCTTTTCGACAGGGGTTCACAGATACGCAGTATTTT
cdr3_aa: CSAFRQGFTDTQYF

j_call: TRBJ2-2
clone_size: few
d_call: -
cdr3_length: 18
v_call: TRBV5-1
cdr3_nt: TGCGCCAGCAGCTTGGAACCACTAGCCGAATTGAACACCGGGGAGCTGTTTTTT
cdr3_aa: CASSLEPLAELNTGELFF

j_call: TRBJ2-7
clone_size: -
d_call: -
cdr3_length: 15
v_call: TRBV6-6
cdr3_nt: TGTGCCAGCAGTGGAGCCCCCTTGGGTGGAGGAATGAAGTACTTC
cdr3_aa: CASSGAPLGGGMKYF

j_call: TRBJ2-7
clone_size: few
d_call: -
cdr3_length: 15
v_call: TRBV9
cdr3_nt: TGTGCCAGCAGCGTATCCCTCGGGCTATCCTACGAGCAGTACTTC
cdr3_aa: CASSVSLGLSYEQYF

j_call: TRBJ1-1
clone_size: many
d_call: TRBD1
cdr3_length: 14
v_call: TRBV12-3/TRBV12-4
cdr3_nt: TGTGCCAGCACCGGGACAGGGGGAAACACTGAAGCTTTCTTT
cdr3_aa: CASTGTGGNTEAFF

j_call: TRBJ2-3
clone_size: -
d_call: TRBD2
cdr3_length: 14
v_call: TRBV5-1
cdr3_nt: TGCGCCAGCAGCCACGGGGGGATTGCAGATACGCAGTATTTT
cdr3_aa: CASSHGGIADTQYF

j_call: TRBJ1-2
clone_size: few
d_call: -
cdr3_length: 12
v_call: TRBV6-6
cdr3_nt: TGTGCCAGCCGTGGGGGGGAGGATGGCTACACCTTC
cdr3_aa: CASRGGEDGYTF